This T cell receptor beta chain was sequenced in a study of shared clonotypes between healthy human individuals. Study background: Researchers drew samples from a couple of women and a few men aged 18 to 49. Study-level findings and limits: Naive subsets generally exceeded memory subsets in estimated richness.

Concerning this clone itself: Its antigen remains unidentified.

Selected positively for CCR7 and CD45RO-negative, naive CD8 cells excluded terminally differentiated effector memory CD45RA+ cells. This CDR3 spans 13 amino acids. The germline V gene encodes CDR1 MDHEN and CDR2 SYDVKM. J lost 3 bases, V lost 4 bases, and 1 base had no gene match. Produced via immunoSEQ multiplex PCR; TCRdb's table is partial and in-frame only. The sample holds millions of clones, just over 90% seen once. Sample: naive CD8+ T cells from PBMCs. The source of this sequence is a young man in good health. Some clones in this sample may be carry-over from other donors' samples. This rearrangement joins TRBV28 to TRBJ2-3, with 7 bases identical to TRBD2. The CDR3 DNA reads TGTGCCAGCAGTTGGACTAGAACAGATACGCAGTATTTT. This sequence encodes CASSWTRTDTQYF.